This T cell receptor beta chain came from a study of OX40 agonist ivuxolimab in advanced cancers. Whole-study findings and limits: The 0.1-3.0 mg/kg partial responders had among the lowest clonal expansion.

Sequencing used immunoSEQ multiplex PCR; TCRdb keeps in-frame clones, though not all of them. The sample has about 80,000 clones, 85% to 95% seen once; the top ten hold around 0.69%. About this clone itself: Its antigen is unknown.

Germline V gene data show CDR1 as LNHNV and CDR2 as YYDKDF (reference sequence). V lost 3 bases and J lost 0; bases outside the gene matches: 0. The CDR3 is made up of 15 amino acids. The sequences come from CD4+ or CD8+ T cells sorted from blood, collected in a trial of the OX40 agonist ivuxolimab. The sequence came from an adult with an advanced solid tumor such as melanoma, head and neck, liver or kidney cancer. The rearrangement joins TRBV15 to TRBJ2-2, with 8 bases fitting TRBD2. In nucleotides, the CDR3 is TGTGCCACCAGCAGCGGGAGGGCGAACACCGGGGAGCTGTTTTTT. As protein: CATSSGRANTGELFF.